What follows are 27 T cell receptor beta chains derived from one specimen sequenced in a study of T cells in Graves' hyperthyroidism and ophthalmopathy. From RNA transcripts, TCR beta CDR3 regions were amplified. First-round RT-PCR targeting the TCR CDR3 was performed with the HTBI primer set. MiXCR, applied by TCRdb to the multiplex PCR reads, yields one record per CDR3 protein. The sample carries fewer than 550,000 distinct CDR3 sequences, approximately 15% recorded once. Sequencing used blood. The source is a woman younger than 30 with Graves' hyperthyroidism.

In this sample, this clonotype turned up many times. The rearrangement links TRBV6-1 to TRBJ2-7, with 8 bases identical to TRBD1. The CDR3 is 14 residues long. Germline-derived CDR1 and CDR2 are MNHNS and SASEGT. V was pared by 4 bases and J by 2 bases, with 4 bases of the junction left unmatched. The chain's CDR3 is CASSARQGTYEQYF. The CDR3 DNA follows: TGTGCCAGCAGTGCCCGACAGGGGACCTACGAGCAGTACTTC.

This clonotype was observed at least ten times. The rearrangement uses TRBV5-1 and TRBJ1-2, with TRBD1 as a possible D gene (6 bases). Trimming cost V 0 bases and J 2 bases, with 11 bases left between them. Germline lookup yields CDR1 SGHRS and CDR2 YFSETQ. CDR3 length equals 15 residues. The chain's CDR3 is CASSLDGQPNYGYTF. The CDR3 DNA follows: TGCGCCAGCAGCTTGGACGGACAGCCAAACTATGGCTACACCTTC.

This clonotype was counted only a few times. Because it lacks the conserved phenylalanine or tryptophan at the end, this CDR3 is likely a read error. This chain uses TRBV7-3 with TRBJ1-2; no firm D call. Germline V CDR1 and CDR2: SGHTA, FQGTGA. The CDR3 sequence is 16 residues long. V lost 0 bases and J 4 bases, leaving 15 bases between the germline ends. CDR3 in DNA: TGTGCCAGCAGCTTAACGAGCGCAGCGGGGAGCTATGGCTACACCGTC. Its translation: CASSLTSAAGSYGYTV.

V usage is TRBV12-3 or TRBV12-4 and J usage is TRBJ2-7, with D tentatively TRBD2 (5 bases). The V gene lost 8 bases and the J gene lost 0 bases, with 11 bases spanning the gap. This CDR3 spans 13 amino acids. DNA of the CDR3: TGTGCCAGCGGGATGCGGGTCTCCTACGAGCAGTACTTC. This encodes CASGMRVSYEQYF.

This clonotype was seen ten or more times. This rearrangement joins TRBV3-1 to TRBJ2-6; unclear D gene. The germline CDR1 and CDR2 sequences are LGHDT and YNNKEL (reference sequence). Trimming removed 1 base from V and 1 base from J, with 5 bases in between. The CDR3 contains 15 residues. The CDR3, as DNA: TGTGCCAGCAGCCAAGGGGTTTCTGGGGCCAACGTCCTGACTTTC. This codes for CASSQGVSGANVLTF.

Ten or more counts support this clonotype. The chain is built from TRBV3-1 and TRBJ2-7, with 11 bases fitting TRBD2. Germline V lookup: CDR1 LGHDT, CDR2 YNNKEL (reference sequence). This CDR3 comprises 15 residues. The V gene end was trimmed by 4 bases and the J gene end by 6 bases; junction bases not matched to a gene: 8. CDR3 residues: CASSPPTSGSREQYF. The DNA of the CDR3 is TGTGCCAGCAGCCCACCCACTAGCGGGAGCCGCGAGCAGTACTTC.

The chain combines TRBV2 with TRBJ2-1, with no clear D. CDR3 size: 15 residues. The germline CDR1 and CDR2 sequences are SNHLY and FYNNEI. V was clipped by 1 base and J by 3 bases, with 10 bases between them. CDR3 coding DNA: TGTGCCAGCAGTGAAGAGGTTAGCAGCTACAATGAGCAGTTCTTC. It is translated as CASSEEVSSYNEQFF.

This clonotype appeared many times. This rearrangement joins TRBV10-3 to TRBJ2-3, with D perhaps matching TRBD1 (8 bases). The CDR3 spans 17 residues. V dropped 4 bases and J dropped 2 bases, with 19 bases sitting between them. Looked up from germline, CDR1 is ENHRY and CDR2 is SYGVKD. CDR3 DNA: TGTGCCATCAGTGCCACAGGGGGACTACGAGACACAGATACGCAGTATTTT. Encoded protein: CAISATGGLRDTDTQYF.

This clonotype was seen repeatedly, ten times or more. The chain combines TRBV20-1 with TRBJ2-5; D may be TRBD1 or TRBD2 (5 bases each). This CDR3 is built from 12 residues. V lost 6 bases and J lost 3, with 11 bases in between. CDR1 is DFQATT and CDR2 is SNEGSKA in the germline V gene (reference sequence). The DNA of the CDR3 is TGCAGTGCGGGACGGGGTGAAGAGACCCAGTACTTC. Translation: CSAGRGEETQYF.

This clonotype was recorded many times. The CDR3 here is CASSFPPQETQYF. Written as DNA, the CDR3 is TGTGCCAGCAGCTTTCCACCTCAAGAGACCCAGTACTTC. The genes are TRBV7-2 and TRBJ2-5, with unresolved D. CDR1 and CDR2 from the germline V gene are SGHTA and FQGNSA. V was trimmed by 3 bases and J by 2 bases, leaving 7 bases between them. The CDR3 loop spans 13 amino acids.

The chain couples TRBV25-1 to TRBJ2-5; possible D gene TRBD1, 5 bases. The J call may be incorrect, as the DNA end agrees better with TRBJ2-1. The CDR3 runs to 15 residues. The V gene's germline CDR1 is MGHDK and CDR2 SYGVNS. CDR3: CASSESDRYQETQFF. CDR3 in DNA: TGTGCCAGCAGTGAATCCGACAGATACCAAGAGACCCAGTTCTTC.

The DNA for the CDR3 is TGCGCCAGCAGCTCTTTTAGCGGGAGCTCCTACAATGAGCAGTTCTTC. Translating it yields CASSSFSGSSYNEQFF. V and J are TRBV5-1 and TRBJ2-1, with 9 bases aligning to TRBD2. Germline CDR1 and CDR2: SGHRS and YFSETQ. The CDR3 is 16 residues long. J gave up 0 bases and V 3 bases, and 4 bases lay outside the gene matches. Variable domain in full (rest from reference TRBV5-1 and TRBJ2-1): KAGVTQTPRYLIKTRGQQVTLSCSPISGHRSVSWYQQTPGQGLQFLFEYFSETQRNKGNFPGRFSGRQFSNSRSEMNVSTLELGDSALYLCASSSFSGSSYNEQFFGPGTRLTVL.

This clonotype was found many times. Written as DNA, the CDR3 is TGTGCCAGCATTCAAGGGCGGACGAACACCGGGGAGCTGTTTTTT. It specifies CASIQGRTNTGELFF. The rearrangement uses TRBV28 and TRBJ2-2, with no clear D. The V end lost 7 bases, the J end lost 0 bases, and 12 bases lay between the germline ends. Looked up from germline, CDR1 is MDHEN and CDR2 is SYDVKM. The CDR3 runs to 15 residues.

Comments on this clonotype: Being one base from a much bigger clone, this may be a read error. The V call is TRBV20-1, the J call TRBJ1-3; 8 nucleotides line up with TRBD1. CDR3 length: 16 residues. In germline, CDR1 is DFQATT, CDR2 SNEGSKA (reference sequence). V was pared by 7 bases and J by 0 bases, with 11 bases of the junction left unmatched. This chain's CDR3 is CSGRDRMARSGNTIYF. The CDR3 DNA is TGCAGTGGTAGGGACAGGATGGCCCGCTCTGGAAACACCATATATTTT.

This clonotype was counted many times. The chain links TRBV27 to TRBJ2-3, with TRBD2 matching over 9 bases. Germline assignment: CDR1 MNHEY and CDR2 SMNVEV (reference sequence). This CDR3 region has 17 residues. V was clipped by 7 bases and J by 2 bases; unmatched bases: 13. The CDR3 sequence is CASTEAGGSYSTDTQYF. In DNA form, the CDR3 reads TGTGCCAGCACCGAAGCGGGAGGAAGCTACTCCACAGATACGCAGTATTTT.

This chain joins TRBV30 and TRBJ2-3; 12 positions match TRBD2. The V gene's germline CDR1 is GTSNPN and CDR2 SVGIG (reference sequence). The junction had 9 bases not matched to a gene; V was cut back by 4 bases and J by 4 bases. The CDR3 covers 16 residues. The CDR3 spells CAWMGNLAGGPDTQYF. In DNA, the CDR3 is TGTGCCTGGATGGGCAACCTAGCGGGGGGGCCAGATACGCAGTATTTT.

This clonotype was seen many times. The chain recombines TRBV7-9 with TRBJ1-1; D remains ambiguous. Germline V gene sequence: CDR1 SEHNR, CDR2 FQNEAQ (reference sequence). This CDR3 contains 11 residues. V was trimmed by 3 bases and J by 5 bases, leaving 4 bases between them. The CDR3: CASSLVTEAFF. CDR3 bases: TGTGCCAGCAGCTTGGTGACTGAAGCTTTCTTT.

The chain is built from TRBV19 and TRBJ1-4, with D hard to call. Germline assignment: CDR1 LNHDA and CDR2 SQIVND (reference sequence). There are 14 residues in the CDR3. Deletions cut 10 bases from V and 4 bases from J, with 16 bases between. The CDR3: CATEDGHDNEKLFF. The CDR3 nucleotides read TGTGCCACCGAGGACGGGCATGATAATGAAAAACTGTTTTTT.

This clonotype was seen many times. The V and J genes are TRBV7-3 and TRBJ2-2; maybe TRBD2 (5 bases). This CDR3 has 13 amino acids. The germline V gene encodes CDR1 SGHTA and CDR2 FQGTGA. Trimming stripped 5 bases from V and 7 bases from J, with 11 bases between. The CDR3 DNA reads as TGTGCCAGCAGCCGATATACTAGCGGGGAGCTGTTTTTT. Its translation is CASSRYTSGELFF.

As to this clonotype: Being one base from a much bigger clone, this may be a read error. This rearrangement joins TRBV6-2 or TRBV6-3 to TRBJ2-5, with a possible D match to TRBD2 (6 bases). The germline CDR1 and CDR2 sequences are MNHEY and SVGEGT. CDR3 length: 15 residues. The CDR3 sequence is CASRPRGRGQETRYF. CDR3 sequence (DNA): TGTGCCAGCAGGCCAAGAGGGCGGGGCCAAGAGACCCGGTACTTC.

The sample holds many counts of this clonotype. The chain couples TRBV6-1 to TRBJ1-4; D not certain. The CDR3 contains 13 residues. Germline V gene lookup returns CDR1 MNHNS and CDR2 SASEGT. V shed 8 bases and J shed 8 bases, with 15 bases lying between them. The CDR3 region has the DNA TGTGCCAGCGGGGAGGGCTTCTTAGAAAAACTGTTTTTT. Translation: CASGEGFLEKLFF.

This clonotype was seen more than once but under ten times. The CDR3 reads CASSRTGVGGETQYF. The DNA for the CDR3 is TGCGCCAGCAGCCGGACAGGGGTTGGAGGAGAGACCCAGTACTTC. The V and J genes are TRBV5-1 and TRBJ2-5; 9 bases are shared with TRBD1. CDR3 size: 15 residues. The germline V gene encodes CDR1 SGHRS and CDR2 YFSETQ. Trimming removed 4 bases from V and 4 bases from J; junction bases left unmatched: 8. Combining the CDR3 with reference TRBV5-1 and TRBJ2-5 gives the whole variable domain KAGVTQTPRYLIKTRGQQVTLSCSPISGHRSVSWYQQTPGQGLQFLFEYFSETQRNKGNFPGRFSGRQFSNSRSEMNVSTLELGDSALYLCASSRTGVGGETQYFGPGTRLLVL.

The sample holds many counts of this clonotype. The chain links TRBV6-1 to TRBJ2-3, with 13 bases identical to TRBD2. Germline values: CDR1 MNHNS, CDR2 SASEGT. The CDR3 totals 15 residues. V dropped 5 bases and J dropped 6; count of bases not matched to a gene: 5. In DNA form, the CDR3 reads TGTGCCAGCAGTCCCTGGACTAGCGGGGGCGATACGCAGTATTTT. As protein: CASSPWTSGGDTQYF.

This clonotype was observed many times. V is TRBV7-8 and J is TRBJ2-7, with TRBD2 matching over 9 bases. V shed 1 base, J shed 2 bases, and the junction held 12 bases outside the gene matches. Germline V lookup: CDR1 SGHVS, CDR2 FQNEAQ. CDR3 length: 18 amino acids. As DNA, the CDR3 is TGTGCCAGCAGCTTAGACCCCCTGCGGGAGGGCCGCACCTACGAGCAGTACTTC. The encoded protein is CASSLDPLREGRTYEQYF.

The gene calls are TRBV12-3 or TRBV12-4 and TRBJ1-2; D may be TRBD1 (5 bases). The CDR3 consists of 14 residues. Trimming stripped 5 bases from V and 5 bases from J, with 15 bases between. Written as DNA, the CDR3 is TGTGCCAGCAGTCCGATGGGACTTCAATATGGCTACACCTTC. Amino acids: CASSPMGLQYGYTF.

This clonotype has a handful of counts. The chain has TRBV4-1 and TRBJ1-2; no firm D call. V lost 5 bases and J 6 bases, leaving 16 bases between the germline ends. The CDR3 spans 14 residues. The germline V gene has CDR1 MGHRA and CDR2 YSYEKL. CDR3 protein: CASSTQWLLHGYTF. Here the CDR3 DNA reads TGCGCCAGCAGCACTCAGTGGCTTCTTCATGGCTACACCTTC.

This rearrangement joins TRBV24-1 to TRBJ2-1; perhaps TRBD2 as D (6 bases). This CDR3 has 15 amino acids. Trimming took 4 bases from V and 9 from J, leaving 18 bases between them. CDR1 is KGHDR, CDR2 SFDVKD, per germline. The CDR3 sequence is CATSDHRFSSAEQFF. As DNA, the CDR3 is TGTGCCACCAGTGACCACAGGTTTTCTAGCGCTGAGCAGTTCTTC.